The present T cell receptor (beta chain) was sequenced within a study of T cell repertoires in cytomegalovirus infection. Findings and limits, study-wide: Ex vivo, HLA-C-restricted CMV-specific TCR beta clonotypes prevailed over the rest of the response. Of the TCR beta families, the public ones yielded a cumulative frequency that identified carriers of CMV plus the relevant HLA.

This CDR3 is 15 amino acids long. V dropped 3 bases and J dropped 7; count of bases not matched to a gene: 7. The germline V gene encodes CDR1 SGHKS and CDR2 YYEKEE (reference sequence). From the reads, TCRdb called clonotypes with MiXCR, one entry per CDR3 protein. The sample comprises under 200,000 distinct CDR3 sequences, 7.5% to 10% of which are singletons, and around 4.4% rests with the top ten. This clonotype was picked up a small number of times. Its antigen is as yet unknown. Sequences were obtained from PBMCs. This TCR was recovered from a human donor in good health (CMV status not recorded). Some clones in this sample may be carry-over from other donors' samples. The gene calls are TRBV5-5 and TRBJ1-6; 7 bases are a match to TRBD1. CDR3 in amino acids: CASSWRGQQNSPLHF. CDR3 bases: TGTGCCAGCAGCTGGAGGGGGCAACAGAATTCACCCCTCCACTTT.